The present T cell receptor (beta chain) was sequenced within a study of cytomegalovirus exposure and HLA in healthy donors. The PCR made use of 60 Vbeta and 13 Jbeta primers. Measured with immunoSEQ multiplex PCR; TCRdb has only the in-frame clones, and not every one. The sample yields over 100,000 clones, 78% seen once. After removal of 3 bases from V and 1 base from J, the junction contained 2 bases not matched to a gene. The CDR3 totals 16 residues. Germline V gives CDR1 KGHSH, CDR2 LQKENI. This sequence originates from a female donor in good health and CMV-seronegative. Sequenced sample: PBMCs. This chain links TRBV18 with TRBJ1-4; 10 nucleotides agree with TRBD1. In DNA, the CDR3 is TGTGCCAGCTCACCGGGACAGGGGTTAACTAATGAAAAACTGTTTTTT. Protein product: CASSPGQGLTNEKLFF.